The text below deals with one T cell receptor (beta chain). TCRdb reanalysed the RT-PCR reads using MiXCR and keeps one entry per CDR3 protein. The table includes about 530,000 distinct CDR3 sequences, 12% detected once. The CDR3 sequence is 11 residues long. Germline CDR1 is SQVTM and CDR2 is ANQGSEA. Trimming pared 3 bases from V and 6 bases from J, leaving 9 bases between. The sample originates from a study of response to subunit inactivated influenza vaccine. The V and J genes are TRBV29-1 and TRBJ2-7; D might be TRBD2 (6 bases). Material: PBMCs from blood, obtained on the day of vaccination. The TCR sequence derives from a middle-aged man who received an inactivated influenza vaccine. The CDR3 sequence is CSVEAGSEQYF. The CDR3 region has the DNA TGCAGCGTTGAGGCGGGGTCCGAGCAGTACTTC.